These 32 T cell receptor beta chains were all obtained from the same sample, sequenced in a study of T cells in Graves' hyperthyroidism and ophthalmopathy. Template material for amplifying TCR beta CDR3 regions consisted of RNA transcripts. HTBI primers were the set used in a first-round RT-PCR of the TCR CDR3. TCRdb re-analysed the multiplex PCR reads in MiXCR, keeping a single row per CDR3 protein. The table lists around 700,000 distinct CDR3 sequences, roughly a sixth of them singletons. Source material: blood. These receptors were obtained from a woman aged 45 to 65 with Graves' hyperthyroidism that later progressed to Graves' ophthalmopathy.

This clonotype was counted a few times. The CDR3 loop is CASSFLRERGNEQFF. CDR3 bases: TGCGCCAGCAGCTTCCTTAGGGAGCGTGGCAATGAGCAGTTCTTC. This sequence joins TRBV5-1 and TRBJ2-1; D perhaps matches TRBD2 (5 bases). Germline CDR1 reads SGHRS; CDR2 reads YFSETQ. V gave up 2 bases and J gave up 6 bases, with 15 bases separating them. The CDR3 covers 15 residues.

Ten or more counts support this clonotype. This chain uses TRBV12-3 or TRBV12-4 with TRBJ1-1; D ambiguous. V lost 7 bases, J lost 5 bases, and 8 bases lay in between. CDR3 length: 11 amino acids. CDR3 DNA: TGTGCCAGCATGGGAGGGACTGAAGCTTTCTTT. It encodes CASMGGTEAFF.

The chain is built from TRBV11-1 and TRBJ2-3, with 11 bases identical to TRBD2. Germline V CDR1 and CDR2: SGHAT, FQDESV (reference sequence). This CDR3 region has 16 residues. The V segment lost 5 bases and the J segment 2 bases; nucleotides outside the gene matches: 6. This CDR3 reads CASSEDSGGATDTQYF. Here the CDR3 DNA reads TGTGCCAGCAGCGAAGATAGCGGGGGGGCCACAGATACGCAGTATTTT. Full variable domain (remainder filled in from reference TRBV11-1 and TRBJ2-3): EAEVAQSPRYKITEKSQAVAFWCDPISGHATLYWYRQILGQGPELLVQFQDESVVDDSQLPKDRFSAERLKGVDSTLKIQPAELGDSAMYLCASSEDSGGATDTQYFGPGTRLTVL.

J is TRBJ2-6 and V is TRBV27; D gene unclear. The V gene lost 3 bases and the J gene lost 2 bases, with 5 bases spanning the gap. CDR1 MNHEY and CDR2 SMNVEV come from the germline V gene (reference sequence). The CDR3 has 14 amino acids. In nucleotides, the CDR3 is TGTGCCAGCAGTTTCCGTGCTGGGGCCAACGTCCTGACTTTC. This translates into CASSFRAGANVLTF. Together with reference TRBV27 and TRBJ2-6, the CDR3 gives the full variable domain: EAQVTQNPRYLITVTGKKLTVTCSQNMNHEYMSWYRQDPGLGLRQIYYSMNVEVTDKGDVPEGYKVSRKEKRNFPLILESPSPNQTSLYFCASSFRAGANVLTFGAGSRLTVL.

CDR3 nucleotide sequence: TGTGCCAGCAGCCAAGAAACAGGGGGGTCGGTTGGTTCACCCCTCCACTTT. It codes for CASSQETGGSVGSPLHF. The V gene is TRBV3-1, the J gene TRBJ1-6, with TRBD1 matching over 8 bases. Germline CDR1 is LGHDT and CDR2 is YNNKEL (reference sequence). The CDR3 contains 17 residues. V lost 0 bases and J lost 9; bases outside the gene matches: 10.

This clonotype was counted a few times. The chain has TRBV18 and TRBJ2-1; D perhaps matches TRBD2 (6 bases). The germline V gene has CDR1 KGHSH and CDR2 LQKENI. V shed 3 bases and J shed 7 bases, with 13 bases lying between them. The CDR3 has 14 residues. The CDR3 DNA is TGTGCCAGCTCACCCCCTTGGGACTTGAATGAGCAGTTCTTC. Translated: CASSPPWDLNEQFF.

This clonotype was recorded a few times. The J gene is TRBJ2-1, the V gene TRBV20-1; 14 bases map to TRBD2. Germline trimming cut 0 bases from V and 6 bases from J; bases unmatched to any gene: 1. The CDR3 runs 15 residues. The V gene's germline CDR1 is DFQATT and CDR2 SNEGSKA (reference sequence). The CDR3 is CSARDGLAGGNEQFF. The CDR3 coding sequence is TGCAGTGCTAGAGACGGACTAGCGGGGGGCAATGAGCAGTTCTTC.

This clonotype showed up many times. J is TRBJ1-5 and V is TRBV5-5; no clear D. CDR1 is SGHKS, CDR2 YYEKEE, per germline (reference sequence). The V and J ends lost 3 bases and 6 bases respectively, with 7 bases between them. CDR3 length: 12 amino acids. Written as DNA, the CDR3 is TGTGCCAGCAGCTCCGGCAGTCAGCCCCAGCATTTT. Its translation is CASSSGSQPQHF.

In its sample, this clonotype was seen many times. The V and J genes are TRBV3-1 and TRBJ2-7; a possible D gene is TRBD1 (5 bases). This CDR3 region has 16 residues. Germline CDR1 reads LGHDT; CDR2 reads YNNKEL (reference sequence). The ends were cut back, 1 base at V and 0 bases at J, with 13 bases in the middle. CDR3 region: CASSQGGQKISYEQYF. The DNA for the CDR3 is TGTGCCAGCAGCCAAGGGGGCCAGAAGATCTCCTACGAGCAGTACTTC.

This clonotype was detected ten times or more. The chain couples TRBV3-1 to TRBJ1-1, with D maybe TRBD1 (5 bases). The CDR3 extends over 14 amino acids. V lost 7 bases to trimming and J lost 4 bases, with 16 bases between them. CDR1 LGHDT and CDR2 YNNKEL come from the germline V gene (reference sequence). The CDR3 region has the DNA TGTGCCAGCAATCTAGATGGGGGGAGCACTGAAGCTTTCTTT. Translation gives CASNLDGGSTEAFF.

The chain recombines TRBV5-4 with TRBJ1-2; D gene unclear. Per the germline V gene, CDR1 is SGHNT and CDR2 is YYREEE (reference sequence). Deletions cut 3 bases from V and 7 bases from J, with 16 bases between. The CDR3 is made up of 14 amino acids. The CDR3 region has the DNA TGTGCCAGCAGCTCCCAACAGTTAAAGACTGGCTACACCTTC. Protein product: CASSSQQLKTGYTF.

This sequence joins TRBV4-2 and TRBJ2-3, with 8 bases that match TRBD1. The CDR3 has 16 amino acids. The germline V gene has CDR1 LGHNA and CDR2 YNFKEQ. Trimming removed 5 bases from V and 3 bases from J; junction bases left unmatched: 10. CDR3 protein: CASSIRTGGGTDTQYF. In DNA form, the CDR3 reads TGTGCCAGCAGCATCCGCACAGGGGGAGGAACAGATACGCAGTATTTT.

CDR3 residues: CASSFPGLIGEQYF. The CDR3 coding sequence is TGTGCCAGCAGTTTCCCGGGGTTGATTGGCGAGCAGTACTTC. The chain employs TRBV28 and TRBJ2-7, with a possible D match to TRBD2 (5 bases). CDR1 MDHEN and CDR2 SYDVKM come from the germline V gene. The CDR3 is 14 residues long. V gave up 3 bases and J gave up 6 bases, with 15 bases separating them.

In this sample, this clonotype turned up once. The rearrangement links TRBV6-1 to TRBJ1-5, with D perhaps matching TRBD1 (6 bases). Deletions cut 6 bases from V and 1 base from J, with 19 bases between. The CDR3 totals 17 residues. Germline V gene lookup returns CDR1 MNHNS and CDR2 SASEGT. CDR3: CASSQAQGQGSNQPQHF. CDR3 sequence (DNA): TGTGCCAGCAGCCAAGCGCAGGGGCAGGGGAGCAATCAGCCCCAGCATTTT.

This clonotype was observed a few times. The gene calls are TRBV12-3 or TRBV12-4 and TRBJ2-2; TRBD1 aligns across 7 bases. J gave up 3 bases and V 7 bases, and 11 bases lay outside the gene matches. CDR3 length: 16 amino acids. In DNA, the CDR3 is TGTGCCAGCACCGTCAACCGGGACAGCTACACCGGGGAGCTGTTTTTT. It specifies CASTVNRDSYTGELFF.

This clonotype was counted ten times or more. The rearrangement links TRBV5-6 to TRBJ2-7; D may correspond to TRBD1 or TRBD2 (7 bases each). The ends were cut back, 4 bases at V and 4 bases at J, with 15 bases in the middle. Germline V lookup: CDR1 SGHDT, CDR2 YYEEEE. The CDR3 runs to 14 residues. CDR3 nucleotide sequence: TGTGCCAGCAGCCCCAGGGGGGGGCGTTACGAGCAGTACTTC. Translation gives CASSPRGGRYEQYF.

This clonotype was detected many times. The genes are TRBV11-2 and TRBJ2-7; D gene ambiguous. CDR1 is SGHAT and CDR2 is FQNNGV in the germline V gene. Trimming took off 3 bases at V and 3 bases at J, with 12 bases between the two ends. The CDR3 is made up of 14 amino acids. CDR3 sequence reads: CASSFGPRDYEQYF. In DNA, the CDR3 is TGTGCCAGCAGCTTCGGACCCCGAGACTACGAGCAGTACTTC.

Concerning this clonotype: With a much larger clone just one base away, this may be a read error. This chain uses TRBV18 with TRBJ1-4; 7 positions agree with TRBD1. The CDR3 contains 15 residues. Germline V lookup: CDR1 KGHSH, CDR2 LQKENI. The CDR3 spells CASPPMRDSQEKLFF. CDR3 coding DNA: TGTGCCAGCCCACCAATGCGGGACAGCCAAGAAAAACTGTTTTTT.

This clonotype was detected many times. The chain employs TRBV6-1 and TRBJ1-1, with D tentatively TRBD1 (6 bases). The ends were cut back, 5 bases at V and 0 bases at J, with 10 bases in the middle. The length of the CDR3 is 14 residues. Germline assignment: CDR1 MNHNS and CDR2 SASEGT. The CDR3 sequence: CASSPGTMNTEAFF. In DNA form, the CDR3 reads TGTGCCAGCAGTCCCGGGACAATGAACACTGAAGCTTTCTTT.

The rearrangement uses TRBV19 and TRBJ1-6, with D uncertain. This CDR3 has 16 residues. The ends were cut back, 6 bases at V and 8 bases at J, with 20 bases in the middle. CDR1 is LNHDA and CDR2 is SQIVND in the germline V gene (reference sequence). CDR3 in amino acids: CASRVYGRQVDSPLHF. CDR3 coding DNA: TGTGCCAGTAGAGTATATGGAAGGCAGGTCGATTCACCCCTCCACTTT.

This clonotype showed up many times. CDR3 coding DNA: TGTGCCAGCAGTTCAGACCAGTGGAACACTGAAGCTTTCTTT. Protein: CASSSDQWNTEAFF. This sequence joins TRBV12-3 or TRBV12-4 and TRBJ1-1, with no clear D. V gave up 4 bases and J gave up 1 base, with 10 bases separating them. There are 14 residues in the CDR3.

This chain connects TRBV9 to TRBJ2-7; 11 nucleotides line up with TRBD1. The trim removed 3 bases at V and 5 bases at J, leaving 7 bases unmatched. The CDR3 has 15 amino acids. Germline CDR1 SGDLS, CDR2 YYNGEE. CDR3 amino acids: CASSAGTGGSDEQYF. As DNA, the CDR3 is TGTGCCAGCAGCGCCGGGACAGGGGGGTCGGACGAGCAGTACTTC. Variable domain in full (rest from reference TRBV9 and TRBJ2-7): DSGVTQTPKHLITATGQRVTLRCSPRSGDLSVYWYQQSLDQGLQFLIQYYNGEERAKGNILERFSAQQFPDLHSELNLSSLELGDSALYFCASSAGTGGSDEQYFGPGTRLTVT.

This clonotype has a count of ten or more. The V call is TRBV2, the J call TRBJ1-5; 9 bases align to TRBD1. Germline CDR1 reads SNHLY; CDR2 reads FYNNEI. The ends lost 6 bases at V and 1 base at J; junction bases unmatched: 7. CDR3 length: 16 amino acids. The CDR3: CASRRPGQGSNQPQHF. DNA for the CDR3: TGTGCCAGCAGAAGACCGGGACAGGGAAGCAATCAGCCCCAGCATTTT.

This clonotype was seen ten or more times. V gene TRBV7-8 combines with J gene TRBJ2-7; D is possibly TRBD1 or TRBD2 (5 bases each). Trimming took 2 bases from V and 2 from J, leaving 16 bases between them. Germline CDR1 is SGHVS and CDR2 is FQNEAQ. This CDR3 has 16 residues. The CDR3 region is CASSLILGVGAYEQYF. CDR3 bases: TGTGCCAGCAGCTTAATCCTGGGGGTGGGAGCCTACGAGCAGTACTTC.

This clonotype has at least ten counts. The chain joins TRBV11-2 to TRBJ2-7; D is unresolved. Germline CDR1 is SGHAT and CDR2 is FQNNGV. V lost 5 bases and J 3 bases, leaving 5 bases between the germline ends. This CDR3 is built from 11 residues. The CDR3 is CASSIDYEQYF. CDR3 bases: TGTGCCAGCAGCATCGACTACGAGCAGTACTTC.

The chain joins TRBV15 to TRBJ1-5; the D is unclear. Germline V gene lookup returns CDR1 LNHNV and CDR2 YYDKDF (reference sequence). The CDR3 loop spans 17 amino acids. Trimming took off 4 bases at V and 4 bases at J, with 20 bases between the two ends. As DNA, the CDR3 is TGTGCCACCAGCACACCCCCGAACGAGGGTTGGAATCAGCCCCAGCATTTT. Its translation is CATSTPPNEGWNQPQHF.

In this sample, this clonotype turned up a few times. The chain recombines TRBV6-1 with TRBJ2-1; D call uncertain. V lost 6 bases, J lost 8 bases, and 17 bases lay in between. This CDR3 contains 14 residues. Germline V CDR1 and CDR2: MNHNS, SASEGT. CDR3 protein: CASSDNWSQDEQFF. DNA for the CDR3: TGTGCCAGCAGCGACAATTGGAGCCAAGATGAGCAGTTCTTC.

Details on this clonotype: Possible read error: a much larger clone is one base away. The chain has TRBV28 and TRBJ2-5, with a weak D call TRBD1 (6 bases). Germline V CDR1 and CDR2: MDHEN, SYDVKM. The CDR3 is made up of 16 amino acids. This CDR3 is CGSSLLNRDRQETQYF. CDR3 coding DNA: TGTGGCAGCAGTTTATTGAACCGCGACAGGCAAGAGACCCAGTACTTC.

As to this clonotype: A clone one base away is much larger, so this may be a read error. The chain links TRBV20-1 to TRBJ1-2, with TRBD1 as a possible D gene (6 bases). The germline gives CDR1 DFQATT, CDR2 SNEGSKA (reference sequence). This CDR3 is 15 amino acids long. CDR3: CSARDSPTGDYGYAF. The CDR3 DNA sequence: TGCAGTGCTAGAGATTCCCCGACAGGAGACTATGGCTACGCCTTC.

This clonotype was picked up a small number of times. The genes are TRBV6-2 or TRBV6-3 and TRBJ2-1, with a possible D match to TRBD2 (7 bases). Germline lookup yields CDR1 MNHEY and CDR2 SVGEGT. Trimming left V 1 base short and J 5 bases short, with 15 bases between. The CDR3 spans 16 residues. The CDR3: CASSYFTGGGNNEQFF. The CDR3 bases are TGTGCCAGCAGTTACTTTACTGGCGGGGGCAACAATGAGCAGTTCTTC.

This clonotype appeared once. The chain is built from TRBV20-1 and TRBJ2-3; D possibly corresponds to TRBD1 (5 bases). The CDR3 spans 14 residues. Germline-derived CDR1 and CDR2 are DFQATT and SNEGSKA (reference sequence). V lost 4 bases to trimming and J lost 0 bases, with 11 bases between them. The CDR3 protein is CSATRQSSTDTQYF. DNA for the CDR3: TGCAGTGCTACTCGACAGAGTAGCACAGATACGCAGTATTTT.

This clonotype occurred once. The genes are TRBV7-9 and TRBJ2-2; a weak D match, TRBD1 (5 bases). Deletions cut 0 bases from V and 1 base from J, with 9 bases between. This CDR3 region has 16 residues. Germline CDR1 and CDR2: SEHNR and FQNEAQ (reference sequence). The CDR3: CASSLAARVNTGELFF. For the CDR3, the DNA is TGTGCCAGCAGCTTAGCGGCCAGGGTGAACACCGGGGAGCTGTTTTTT.